This is a list of T cell receptor beta chains from one sample in a study of blood T cell repertoires in COVID-19. Assay: immunoSEQ multiplex PCR; the TCRdb copy retains only in-frame clones and omits some. Of under 200,000 clones listed, around 85% are singletons. Sequencing was performed on peripheral blood. The receptors derive from a woman in her seventies with acute or convalescent COVID-19. Both conserved end residues are part of each CDR3. A D gene is named only where the DNA matches it firmly. Part of the rows lack a size; the others show once, few, many or a class for expanded clones.

V gene: TRBV7-2
J gene: TRBJ2-3
clone size: .
CDR3 length: 19
D gene: TRBD1
CDR3 protein: CASSLRMGYGTGGGDTQYF
CDR3 DNA: TGTGCCAGCAGCTTAAGGATGGGATATGGGACAGGGGGCGGAGATACGCAGTATTTT

V gene: TRBV11-2
J gene: TRBJ2-7
clone size: .
CDR3 length: 13
D gene: .
CDR3 protein: CASSFLVLYEQYF
CDR3 DNA: TGTGCCAGCAGCTTCCTAGTACTCTACGAGCAGTACTTC

V gene: TRBV5-1
J gene: TRBJ1-1
clone size: .
CDR3 length: 15
D gene: TRBD1
CDR3 protein: CASSSTGGFFTEAFF
CDR3 DNA: TGCGCCAGCAGCTCGACAGGGGGGTTTTTCACTGAAGCTTTCTTT

V gene: TRBV7-2
J gene: TRBJ1-4
clone size: few
CDR3 length: 15
D gene: TRBD1
CDR3 protein: CASSLGQGGAEKLFF
CDR3 DNA: TGTGCCAGCAGCTTAGGACAGGGGGGGGCTGAAAAACTGTTTTTT

V gene: TRBV4-2
J gene: TRBJ1-6
clone size: .
CDR3 length: 15
D gene: .
CDR3 protein: CASSQERPQKSPLHF
CDR3 DNA: TGTGCCAGCAGCCAAGAACGACCACAGAAGTCACCCCTCCACTTT

V gene: TRBV2
J gene: TRBJ1-6
clone size: .
CDR3 length: 14
D gene: .
CDR3 protein: CASSERRDNSPLHF
CDR3 DNA: TGTGCCAGCAGTGAGAGGAGGGATAATTCACCCCTCCACTTT

V gene: TRBV6-6
J gene: TRBJ2-7
clone size: .
CDR3 length: 12
D gene: .
CDR3 protein: CAISDRAYEQYF
CDR3 DNA: TGTGCCATCTCAGACAGAGCCTACGAGCAGTACTTC

V gene: TRBV4-2
J gene: TRBJ2-1
clone size: .
CDR3 length: 17
D gene: TRBD2
CDR3 protein: CASSQNLGTSGINEQFF
CDR3 DNA: TGTGCCAGCAGCCAAAACCTCGGGACTAGCGGGATAAATGAGCAGTTCTTC

V gene: TRBV6-5
J gene: TRBJ2-7
clone size: .
CDR3 length: 14
D gene: .
CDR3 protein: CASTPRTLRGEQYF
CDR3 DNA: TGTGCCAGCACCCCGAGGACCCTCCGGGGGGAGCAGTACTTC

V gene: TRBV4-2
J gene: TRBJ1-2
clone size: once
CDR3 length: 13
D gene: .
CDR3 protein: CASSQVYGDGYTF
CDR3 DNA: TGTGCCAGCAGCCAAGTATATGGAGATGGCTACACCTTC

V gene: TRBV2
J gene: TRBJ2-4
clone size: .
CDR3 length: 14
D gene: .
CDR3 protein: CASSPFRAKNIQYF
CDR3 DNA: TGTGCCAGCAGTCCTTTTAGAGCCAAAAACATTCAGTACTTC

V gene: TRBV7-9
J gene: TRBJ2-1
clone size: once
CDR3 length: 14
D gene: .
CDR3 protein: CASSLAVGRNEQFF
CDR3 DNA: TGTGCCAGCAGCTTAGCGGTGGGCCGAAATGAGCAGTTCTTC

V gene: TRBV20-1
J gene: TRBJ1-5
clone size: .
CDR3 length: 13
D gene: .
CDR3 protein: CSASPGPNQPQHF
CDR3 DNA: TGCAGTGCTAGTCCTGGGCCTAATCAGCCCCAGCATTTT

V gene: TRBV2
J gene: TRBJ2-2
clone size: .
CDR3 length: 11
D gene: .
CDR3 protein: CASRRTGELFF
CDR3 DNA: TGTGCCAGCAGGCGGACCGGGGAGCTGTTTTTT

V gene: TRBV7-9
J gene: TRBJ1-4
clone size: .
CDR3 length: 15
D gene: .
CDR3 protein: CASSLGASSNEKLFF
CDR3 DNA: TGTGCCAGCAGCTTGGGGGCCAGCTCTAATGAAAAACTGTTTTTT

V gene: TRBV6-6
J gene: TRBJ2-7
clone size: once
CDR3 length: 14
D gene: .
CDR3 protein: CASTFRGAIYEQYF
CDR3 DNA: TGTGCCAGCACCTTCCGGGGAGCCATTTACGAGCAGTACTTC

V gene: TRBV4-3
J gene: TRBJ1-3
clone size: .
CDR3 length: 17
D gene: .
CDR3 protein: CASSQDWDSWAGNTIYF
CDR3 DNA: TGCGCCAGCAGCCAAGATTGGGACTCCTGGGCCGGAAACACCATATATTTT

V gene: TRBV5-1
J gene: TRBJ2-7
clone size: .
CDR3 length: 15
D gene: TRBD2
CDR3 protein: CASSLAGGGNYEQYF
CDR3 DNA: TGCGCCAGCAGCTTGGCCGGGGGAGGGAACTACGAGCAGTACTTC

V gene: TRBV10-2
J gene: TRBJ1-2
clone size: .
CDR3 length: 16
D gene: TRBD1
CDR3 protein: CASSGGTGDLFYGYTF
CDR3 DNA: TGCGCCAGCAGTGGAGGGACAGGGGATCTATTCTATGGCTACACCTTC

V gene: TRBV2
J gene: TRBJ2-1
clone size: .
CDR3 length: 16
D gene: TRBD2
CDR3 protein: CASRATGTSGSYEQFF
CDR3 DNA: TGTGCCAGCAGGGCCACCGGGACTAGCGGGAGCTATGAGCAGTTCTTC

V gene: TRBV30
J gene: TRBJ1-1
clone size: .
CDR3 length: 12
D gene: .
CDR3 protein: CAWNRANTEAFF
CDR3 DNA: TGTGCCTGGAACAGGGCTAACACTGAAGCTTTCTTT

V gene: TRBV20-1
J gene: TRBJ2-5
clone size: .
CDR3 length: 10
D gene: .
CDR3 protein: CSARIETQYF
CDR3 DNA: TGCAGTGCCAGGATCGAGACCCAGTACTTC

V gene: TRBV5-1
J gene: TRBJ2-7
clone size: once
CDR3 length: 17
D gene: TRBD1
CDR3 protein: CASSPSPYRDRDYEQYF
CDR3 DNA: TGCGCCAGCAGTCCATCCCCGTATCGGGACAGGGACTACGAGCAGTACTTC

V gene: TRBV5-1
J gene: TRBJ2-2
clone size: .
CDR3 length: 13
D gene: .
CDR3 protein: CASSPRETGELFF
CDR3 DNA: TGCGCCAGCAGCCCCAGGGAAACCGGGGAGCTGTTTTTT

V gene: TRBV18
J gene: TRBJ2-5
clone size: .
CDR3 length: 15
D gene: .
CDR3 protein: CASSPPNRAQETQYF
CDR3 DNA: TGTGCCAGCTCACCACCCAACAGGGCCCAAGAGACCCAGTACTTC

V gene: TRBV5-5
J gene: TRBJ2-3
clone size: .
CDR3 length: 15
D gene: TRBD2
CDR3 protein: CASSSGNGGADTQYF
CDR3 DNA: TGTGCCAGCAGCTCGGGCAACGGGGGGGCAGATACGCAGTATTTT

V gene: TRBV28
J gene: TRBJ1-2
clone size: .
CDR3 length: 13
D gene: TRBD1
CDR3 protein: CASSRPGQGGYTF
CDR3 DNA: TGTGCCAGCAGTAGGCCGGGACAGGGGGGCTACACCTTC

V gene: TRBV6-4
J gene: TRBJ1-5
clone size: .
CDR3 length: 16
D gene: TRBD1
CDR3 protein: CASSEDRAGCDQPQHF
CDR3 DNA: TGTGCCAGCAGTGAAGACAGGGCGGGGTGTGATCAGCCCCAGCATTTT

V gene: TRBV5-1
J gene: TRBJ1-1
clone size: .
CDR3 length: 15
D gene: .
CDR3 protein: CASSLAVGENTEAFF
CDR3 DNA: TGCGCCAGCAGCTTGGCCGTAGGAGAGAACACTGAAGCTTTCTTT

V gene: TRBV2
J gene: TRBJ1-4
clone size: .
CDR3 length: 14
D gene: TRBD1
CDR3 protein: CASSEAGGNEKLFF
CDR3 DNA: TGTGCCAGCAGTGAGGCAGGGGGGAATGAAAAACTGTTTTTT

V gene: TRBV18
J gene: TRBJ1-6
clone size: .
CDR3 length: 16
D gene: .
CDR3 protein: CASSPGLNRANSPLHF
CDR3 DNA: TGTGCCAGCTCACCAGGACTCAACAGGGCGAATTCACCCCTCCACTTT

V gene: TRBV3-1/TRBV3-2
J gene: TRBJ1-3
clone size: .
CDR3 length: 15
D gene: TRBD1
CDR3 protein: CASSQMQGAGNTIYF
CDR3 DNA: TGTGCCAGCAGCCAAATGCAGGGGGCTGGAAACACCATATATTTT

V gene: TRBV7-2
J gene: TRBJ1-2
clone size: .
CDR3 length: 14
D gene: .
CDR3 protein: CASSLASQAYGYTF
CDR3 DNA: TGTGCCAGCAGCTTAGCGAGTCAGGCCTATGGCTACACCTTC

V gene: TRBV7-2
J gene: TRBJ1-6
clone size: .
CDR3 length: 16
D gene: TRBD1
CDR3 protein: CASSLAGQGINSPLHF
CDR3 DNA: TGTGCCAGCAGCTTAGCGGGACAGGGAATCAATTCACCCCTCCACTTT

V gene: TRBV25-1
J gene: TRBJ1-6
clone size: .
CDR3 length: 14
D gene: .
CDR3 protein: CASSVSSYNSPLHF
CDR3 DNA: TGTGCCAGCAGTGTTAGCTCCTATAATTCACCCCTCCACTTT

V gene: TRBV7-2
J gene: TRBJ2-5
clone size: .
CDR3 length: 16
D gene: TRBD2
CDR3 protein: CASSLDIAGGEETQYF
CDR3 DNA: TGTGCCAGCAGCTTAGATATAGCGGGAGGGGAAGAGACCCAGTACTTC

V gene: TRBV19
J gene: TRBJ1-5
clone size: .
CDR3 length: 14
D gene: .
CDR3 protein: CASSGGRDNQPQHF
CDR3 DNA: TGTGCCAGTAGTGGGGGCCGGGACAACCAGCCCCAGCATTTT

V gene: TRBV6-5
J gene: TRBJ2-5
clone size: .
CDR3 length: 13
D gene: TRBD2
CDR3 protein: CAVTSGSGETQYF
CDR3 DNA: TGTGCCGTAACTAGCGGGAGTGGGGAGACCCAGTACTTC

V gene: TRBV19
J gene: TRBJ2-7
clone size: once
CDR3 length: 13
D gene: .
CDR3 protein: CASSIGGQYEQYF
CDR3 DNA: TGTGCCAGTAGTATCGGGGGGCAGTACGAGCAGTACTTC

V gene: TRBV9
J gene: TRBJ1-6
clone size: .
CDR3 length: 15
D gene: .
CDR3 protein: CASSVEGSGNSPLHF
CDR3 DNA: TGTGCCAGCAGCGTAGAGGGGTCAGGGAATTCACCCCTCCACTTT

V gene: TRBV5-6
J gene: TRBJ2-7
clone size: .
CDR3 length: 19
D gene: .
CDR3 protein: CASSPATRIANLQSYEQYF
CDR3 DNA: TGTGCCAGCAGCCCGGCCACTAGAATAGCTAATCTGCAATCCTACGAGCAGTACTTC

V gene: TRBV5-6
J gene: TRBJ2-3
clone size: .
CDR3 length: 11
D gene: .
CDR3 protein: CASSSGTTQYF
CDR3 DNA: TGTGCCAGCAGCTCCGGTACCACGCAGTATTTT

V gene: TRBV3-1/TRBV3-2
J gene: TRBJ2-2
clone size: .
CDR3 length: 16
D gene: .
CDR3 protein: CASSQGDSTSTGELFF
CDR3 DNA: TGTGCCAGCAGCCAAGGGGACTCCACCAGCACCGGGGAGCTGTTTTTT

V gene: TRBV6-5
J gene: TRBJ2-7
clone size: once
CDR3 length: 15
D gene: TRBD1
CDR3 protein: CASSYTMGQNYEQYF
CDR3 DNA: TGTGCCAGCAGTTACACGATGGGACAGAACTACGAGCAGTACTTC

V gene: TRBV18
J gene: TRBJ1-3
clone size: .
CDR3 length: 15
D gene: .
CDR3 protein: CASSPGGNSGNTIYF
CDR3 DNA: TGTGCCAGCTCACCCGGGGGTAACTCTGGAAACACCATATATTTT